Shown below are 3 T cell receptor beta chains from a single sample sequenced in a study of T cells in localized non-small cell lung cancer. Sequenced by immunoSEQ multiplex PCR; TCRdb stores in-frame clones only, minus some. The data show around 70,000 clones, less than 85% seen once. Sequencing was performed on peripheral blood, taken before any cancer treatment. The source is a female donor of 60 years or more with stage I lung adenocarcinoma.

V gene TRBV2 combines with J gene TRBJ2-7, with 11 nucleotides matching TRBD2. Germline CDR1 is SNHLY and CDR2 is FYNNEI. The CDR3 has 14 residues. Unmatched junction bases numbered 5, after V lost 3 bases and J lost 7 bases. The CDR3 nucleotides read TGTGCCAGCAGTGACATAGCGGGAGGGTATGAGCAGTACTTC. Its translation: CASSDIAGGYEQYF.

The rearrangement links TRBV15 to TRBJ1-2; D is uncertain. The germline V gene has CDR1 LNHNV and CDR2 YYDKDF (reference sequence). Trimming cost V 1 base and J 5 bases, with 11 bases left between them. The CDR3 extends over 14 amino acids. For the CDR3, the DNA is TGTGCCACCAGCAGAGGCTGGACGGAGTATGGCTACACCTTC. It yields the protein CATSRGWTEYGYTF.

The gene calls are TRBV28 and TRBJ1-2; a possible D gene is TRBD1 (6 bases). This CDR3 is built from 14 residues. Trimming left V 3 bases short and J 2 bases short, with 10 bases between. Germline lookup yields CDR1 MDHEN and CDR2 SYDVKM. CDR3 nucleotide sequence: TGTGCCAGCAGTTTTGCCCAGGGGAACTATGGCTACACCTTC. Translating it yields CASSFAQGNYGYTF.